These 16 T cell receptor beta chains were all obtained from the same sample, sequenced in a study of control samples from healthy donors and cancer patients (dated by TCRdb to the early 2020s). Library method: the immunoSEQ multiplex PCR assay. This immuneACCESS table, as held by TCRdb, lists in-frame sequences with V and J called but not all clones. Of the missing ones, under half trace to an unresolved V gene in checked studies; the others have no known cause. The sample table holds 260,000 or so clones, of which roughly four fifths were seen once. Jointly, the top ten make up about an eighth of the sample. Material for sequencing was PBMCs. The receptors derive from an older woman with lung cancer.

This chain's CDR3 is CASSETGHSPLHF. DNA for the CDR3: TGTGCCAGCAGTGAGACAGGACATTCACCCCTCCACTTT. J is TRBJ1-6 and V is TRBV2, with D perhaps TRBD1 (6 bases). V lost 3 bases and J 8 bases, leaving 8 bases between the germline ends. CDR1 and CDR2 (germline): SNHLY, FYNNEI. The CDR3 spans 13 residues.

The gene calls are TRBV9 and TRBJ2-2; 8 bases map to TRBD1. The V and J ends lost 2 bases and 6 bases, in that order; junction bases with no gene match: 9. The V gene's germline CDR1 is SGDLS and CDR2 YYNGEE. The CDR3 is 16 residues long. The CDR3, as DNA: TGTGCCAGCAGCGTCGTAGCGAAACAGGGGGCCGGGGAGCTGTTTTTT. This gives the protein CASSVVAKQGAGELFF.

The genes are TRBV6-6 and TRBJ2-7, with a weak D call TRBD2 (6 bases). The CDR3 has 14 amino acids. From germline, CDR1 is MNHNY and CDR2 SVGAGI (reference sequence). With 6 bases removed from V and 4 bases from J, the gap between germline ends came to 16 bases. CDR3 in DNA: TGTGCCAGCAGCGCCGGGACTCCCCGTTACGAGCAGTACTTC. This translates into CASSAGTPRYEQYF.

The chain joins TRBV3-1 (or the pseudogene TRBV3-2) to TRBJ2-5, with D unresolved. Germline loops: CDR1 LGHDT, CDR2 YNNKEL (reference sequence). The V gene lost 0 bases and the J gene lost 5 bases, with 4 bases spanning the gap. The length of the CDR3 is 12 residues. The CDR3 is CASSQEGETQYF. CDR3 DNA: TGTGCCAGCAGCCAAGAGGGGGAGACCCAGTACTTC.

V usage is TRBV5-1 and J usage is TRBJ2-1; the match to TRBD1 covers 10 bases. The germline gives CDR1 SGHRS, CDR2 YFSETQ. The CDR3 runs 14 residues. The ends lost 7 bases at V and 2 bases at J; junction bases unmatched: 3. The CDR3 here is CASGGTGAYNEQFF. CDR3 nucleotides: TGCGCCAGCGGCGGGACAGGGGCCTACAATGAGCAGTTCTTC.

The gene calls are TRBV19 and TRBJ1-1, with TRBD1 matching over 9 bases. Germline CDR1 LNHDA, CDR2 SQIVND (reference sequence). The CDR3 sequence is 13 residues long. Trimming removed 7 bases from V and 10 bases from J; junction bases left unmatched: 10. CDR3 DNA: TGTGCCAGTAATCACAGGGGGCTCTCAGGAGCTTTCTTT. Its translation is CASNHRGLSGAFF.

J is TRBJ1-1 and V is TRBV27, with D possibly matching TRBD1 (6 bases). V shed 3 bases and J shed 7 bases, with 18 bases lying between them. The CDR3 extends over 15 amino acids. Germline assignment: CDR1 MNHEY and CDR2 SMNVEV (reference sequence). For the CDR3, the DNA is TGTGCCAGCAGTTTCGGGCGGGGGGCGCACGTTGAAGCTTTCTTT. Encoded protein: CASSFGRGAHVEAFF.

In this sample, this clone turned up once. This sequence joins TRBV28 and TRBJ2-7; 12 bases fit TRBD2. The V and J ends lost 6 bases and 2 bases, in that order; junction bases with no gene match: 2. CDR1 is MDHEN, CDR2 SYDVKM, per germline. This CDR3 contains 14 residues. The CDR3 region has the DNA TGTGCCAGCAGGAGACTAGCGGGGGCCTACGAGCAGTACTTC. Protein sequence: CASRRLAGAYEQYF. Drawing the rest from reference TRBV28 and TRBJ2-7, the complete variable domain is DVKVTQSSRYLVKRTGEKVFLECVQDMDHENMFWYRQDPGLGLRLIYFSYDVKMKEKGDIPEGYSVSREKKERFSLILESASTNQTSMYLCASRRLAGAYEQYFGPGTRLTVT.

Notes on this clone: Other nucleotide sequences from this sample produce the same CDR3. The CDR3 sequence is CASSLVRGQQYF. The CDR3 nucleotides are TGCGCCAGCAGCTTAGTCAGGGGCCAGCAGTACTTC. The chain has TRBV5-1 and TRBJ2-7, with D tentatively TRBD1 (6 bases). Trimming removed 2 bases from V and 8 bases from J, with 11 bases in between. This CDR3 contains 12 residues. Germline CDR1 and CDR2: SGHRS and YFSETQ.

The rearrangement joins TRBV29-1 to TRBJ1-2; D unresolved. The germline V and J ends were trimmed by 5 bases and 3 bases, with 10 bases remaining between them. Germline V gives CDR1 SQVTM, CDR2 ANQGSEA. The CDR3 has 12 amino acids. CDR3 DNA: TGCAGCGTTTCGGGGATGGACTATGGCTACACCTTC. Encoded protein: CSVSGMDYGYTF.

This clone was seen a handful of times. The CDR3 spells CASSPRALQETQYF. Written as DNA, the CDR3 is TGCGCCAGCAGCCCCCGGGCCCTTCAAGAGACCCAGTACTTC. The chain has TRBV4-1 and TRBJ2-5, with D unclear. V was pared by 4 bases and J by 2 bases, with 11 bases between. This CDR3 spans 14 amino acids. The V gene's germline CDR1 is MGHRA and CDR2 YSYEKL.

J is TRBJ2-5 and V is TRBV3-1 (or the pseudogene TRBV3-2); D is perhaps TRBD1 (6 bases). Between the trimmed V and J ends, which lost 5 bases and 1 base, there was a span of 11 bases. Looked up from germline, CDR1 is LGHDT and CDR2 is YNNKEL (reference sequence). The CDR3 is 14 amino acids. CDR3 nucleotides: TGTGCCAGCAGCTTTTGGACAGCCCAAGAGACCCAGTACTTC. It encodes CASSFWTAQETQYF.

The chain recombines TRBV10-3 with TRBJ2-1, with 9 bases identical to TRBD2. This CDR3 is 17 amino acids long. The germline gives CDR1 ENHRY, CDR2 SYGVKD. V trimming: 3 bases; J trimming: 6 bases; junction bases outside the gene matches: 12. CDR3 in DNA: TGTGCCATCAGTGACGGATGGGGCGGGGGGGCTATCAATGAGCAGTTCTTC. Residues: CAISDGWGGGAINEQFF.

CDR3 in DNA: TGTGCCAGCGGGGGGGACTTTAACTATGGCTACACCTTC. It is translated as CASGGDFNYGYTF. The rearrangement joins TRBV2 to TRBJ1-2; tentative D call: TRBD1 (5 bases). CDR1 and CDR2 (germline): SNHLY, FYNNEI. CDR3 size: 13 residues. V lost 8 bases, J lost 1 base, and 11 bases lay in between.

The rearrangement uses TRBV5-1 and TRBJ1-5, with TRBD1 matching over 10 bases. The junction had 10 bases not matched to a gene; V was cut back by 0 bases and J by 1 base. The CDR3 spans 19 residues. Per the germline V gene, CDR1 is SGHRS and CDR2 is YFSETQ. The CDR3 DNA reads as TGCGCCAGCAGCTTGGTCCGACAGGGGGCTAGGCTAAGCAATCAGCCCCAGCATTTT. This translates into CASSLVRQGARLSNQPQHF.

This clone was found a few times. The rearrangement joins TRBV21-1 to TRBJ1-1. TRBV21-1 constitutes a pseudogene. There are 16 residues in the CDR3. This CDR3 is CASSKLWRGRCTEAFF. In DNA, the CDR3 is TGTGCCAGCAGCAAACTCTGGCGGGGGAGGTGCACTGAAGCTTTCTTT.